This is a list of T cell receptor beta chains from one sample in a study of blood T cell repertoires in COVID-19. Method: immunoSEQ multiplex PCR; TCRdb's copy keeps in-frame clones and lacks some. The sample holds 150,000 to 200,000 clones; 85% are singletons and the top ten take about 3%. The sample comprised peripheral blood. These TCRs come from a human donor with acute or convalescent COVID-19. The donor label of this sample is uncertain. CDR3s include the opening cysteine and the closing phenylalanine or tryptophan. The D gene is left open where the match is weak. Not every row has a clone size; where given, it reads once, few, many or a size class.

j_call,cdr3_length,v_call,clone_size,d_call,cdr3_aa,cdr3_nt
TRBJ2-5,13,TRBV6-5,NA,NA,CASSYTGVETQYF,TGTGCCAGCAGTTACACGGGGGTCGAGACCCAGTACTTC
TRBJ1-6,15,TRBV2,NA,NA,CASSERVSYNSPLHF,TGTGCCAGCAGTGAGAGGGTTTCCTATAATTCACCCCTCCACTTT
TRBJ1-2,12,TRBV28,NA,TRBD1,CASRGTAYGYTF,TGTGCCAGCAGAGGGACAGCATATGGCTACACCTTC
TRBJ2-7,15,TRBV4-3,few,TRBD2,CASSPGLAGSYEQYF,TGCGCCAGCAGTCCAGGACTAGCGGGCTCCTACGAGCAGTACTTC
TRBJ2-5,14,TRBV9,NA,TRBD1,CASSDPGQQETQYF,TGTGCCAGCAGCGACCCGGGACAGCAAGAGACCCAGTACTTC
TRBJ1-1,16,TRBV18,NA,TRBD1,CASSPGTGGRNTEAFF,TGTGCCAGCTCACCGGGGACAGGGGGCCGTAACACTGAAGCTTTCTTT
TRBJ2-3,14,TRBV11-3,NA,NA,CASSPLGATDTQYF,TGTGCCAGCAGCCCTTTAGGGGCCACAGATACGCAGTATTTT
TRBJ2-3,14,TRBV30,NA,TRBD2,CAWTLSTSGVTQYF,TGTGCCTGGACCTTGTCGACTAGCGGGGTAACGCAGTATTTT
TRBJ1-2,12,TRBV19,NA,TRBD1,CASSQGTDGYTF,TGTGCCAGTAGTCAAGGGACAGATGGCTACACCTTC
TRBJ1-2,14,TRBV24-1,once,TRBD1,CATSESGGNYGYTF,TGTGCCACCAGTGAGTCAGGGGGCAACTATGGCTACACCTTC
TRBJ2-1,16,TRBV5-1,NA,TRBD1,CASTKNGQVQGNEQFF,TGCGCCAGCACGAAAAATGGACAGGTACAGGGGAATGAGCAGTTCTTC
TRBJ2-1,14,TRBV7-2,NA,NA,CASSLVPTLIEQFF,TGTGCCAGCAGCTTAGTCCCTACGCTCATTGAGCAGTTCTTC
TRBJ2-6,15,TRBV30,NA,NA,CAWSFQASGANVLTF,TGTGCCTGGAGTTTCCAGGCCTCTGGGGCCAACGTCCTGACTTTC
TRBJ2-5,15,TRBV11-3,NA,NA,CASSPPRGGGSTQYF,TGTGCCAGCAGCCCTCCCCGAGGGGGGGGATCGACCCAGTACTTC
TRBJ1-2,17,TRBV19,NA,NA,CASSMIWGLGSNYGYTF,TGTGCCAGTAGTATGATTTGGGGCCTCGGGTCAAACTATGGCTACACCTTC
TRBJ2-7,15,TRBV6-5,once,TRBD2,CASSYLGLGLREQYF,TGTGCCAGCAGTTACTTGGGACTAGGCCTGCGGGAGCAGTACTTC
TRBJ1-5,16,TRBV19,NA,NA,CASSIELGHSNQPQHF,TGTGCCAGTAGTATAGAGCTGGGCCATAGCAATCAGCCCCAGCATTTT